The present TCR beta chain was sequenced within a study of T cells in tuberculosis. Study at large: CD1B tetramers identified T cells specific for mycobacterial lipid GMM. A South African cohort included IGRA-negative adolescents, latently infected IGRA-positive adolescents and adults with active tuberculosis. PBMC were archived before or within 7 days of starting treatment.

Time point described: new active TB diagnosis, blood taken before or within 7 days of starting treatment. On average around 100,000 T cells per donor were immunosequenced. This CDR3 contains 14 residues. V was pared by 0 bases and J by 8 bases, with 14 bases between. Germline lookup yields CDR1 GTSNPN and CDR2 SVGIG (reference sequence). Sequenced by immunoSEQ multiplex PCR; TCRdb stores in-frame clones only, minus some. The top ten hold 9.5% to 12% of the sample, which has around 33,000 clones, 93% seen once. The chain has TRBV30 and TRBJ2-1, with D unresolved. The TCR was taken from an adult with tuberculosis. The source material was PBMCs, sampled at tuberculosis diagnosis. The CDR3 nucleotides read TGTGCCTGGAGTGTAGAAGGAGCGAGCTATGAGCAGTTCTTC. Protein sequence: CAWSVEGASYEQFF.